This T cell receptor beta chain was identified during a study of CD8+ T cells in alopecia areata. Study conclusions and caveats: Clonality was higher in lesional than normal scalp, especially in alopecia totalis/universalis.

This clone was seen a handful of times. Its antigen is unidentified. Individuals with alopecia areata gave both lesional scalp punch biopsies and peripheral blood for collection. Extracted from the samples, RNA was reverse transcribed into cDNA to serve as the sequencing template. Here immunoSEQ multiplex PCR was the method, and the copy in TCRdb shows in-frame clones only, minus some. Seen here are around 7,000 clones, around 71% observed once, and the top ten hold roughly 21%. The source is a human donor with alopecia areata. This specimen was skin, taken at week 0.

The CDR3 region is CSVGGSGELFF. CDR3 nucleotides: TGCAGCGTTGGGGGTTCCGGGGAGCTGTTTTTT. The chain uses TRBV29-1 and TRBJ2-2; D call uncertain. V shed 4 bases and J shed 6 bases, with 6 bases lying between them. In germline, CDR1 is SQVTM, CDR2 ANQGSEA. CDR3 length: 11 residues.